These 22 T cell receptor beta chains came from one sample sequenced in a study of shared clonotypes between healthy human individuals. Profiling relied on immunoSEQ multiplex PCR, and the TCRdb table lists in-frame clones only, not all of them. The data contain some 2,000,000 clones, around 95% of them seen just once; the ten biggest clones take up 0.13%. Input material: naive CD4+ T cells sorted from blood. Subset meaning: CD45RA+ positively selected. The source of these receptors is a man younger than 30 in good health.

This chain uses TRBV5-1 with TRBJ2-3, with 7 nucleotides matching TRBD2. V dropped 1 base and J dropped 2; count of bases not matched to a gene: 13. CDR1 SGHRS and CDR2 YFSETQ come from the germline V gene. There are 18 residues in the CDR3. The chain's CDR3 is CASSLYPGGGVYTDTQYF. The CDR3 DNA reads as TGCGCCAGCAGCTTGTACCCGGGAGGAGGAGTCTACACAGATACGCAGTATTTT.

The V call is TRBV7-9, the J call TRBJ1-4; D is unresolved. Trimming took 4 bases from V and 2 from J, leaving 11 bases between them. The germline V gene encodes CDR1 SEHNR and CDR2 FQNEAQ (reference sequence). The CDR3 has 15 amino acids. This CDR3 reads CASSSSGSTNEKLFF. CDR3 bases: TGTGCCAGCAGCTCTTCGGGATCGACTAATGAAAAACTGTTTTTT.

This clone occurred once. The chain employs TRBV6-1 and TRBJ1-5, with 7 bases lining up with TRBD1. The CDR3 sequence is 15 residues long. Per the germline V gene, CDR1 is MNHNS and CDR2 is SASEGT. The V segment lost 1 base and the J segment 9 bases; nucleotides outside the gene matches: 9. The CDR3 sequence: CASSEGGGGWGPQHF. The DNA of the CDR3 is TGTGCCAGCAGTGAAGGGGGAGGGGGCTGGGGGCCCCAGCATTTT.

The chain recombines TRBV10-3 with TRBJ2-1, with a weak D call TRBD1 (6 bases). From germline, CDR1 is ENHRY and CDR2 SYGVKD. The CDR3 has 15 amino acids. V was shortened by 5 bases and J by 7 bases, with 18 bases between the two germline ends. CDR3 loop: CAISRGQVRRNEQFF. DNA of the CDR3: TGTGCCATCAGTAGGGGACAAGTACGTAGGAATGAGCAGTTCTTC.

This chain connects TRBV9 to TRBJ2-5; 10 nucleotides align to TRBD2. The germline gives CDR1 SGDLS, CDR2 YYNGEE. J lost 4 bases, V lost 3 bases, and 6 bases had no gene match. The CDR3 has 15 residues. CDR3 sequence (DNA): TGTGCCAGCAGCGCCCCCGGGACTAGCGTAGAGACCCAGTACTTC. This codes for CASSAPGTSVETQYF. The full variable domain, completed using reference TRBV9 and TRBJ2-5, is DSGVTQTPKHLITATGQRVTLRCSPRSGDLSVYWYQQSLDQGLQFLIQYYNGEERAKGNILERFSAQQFPDLHSELNLSSLELGDSALYFCASSAPGTSVETQYFGPGTRLLVL.

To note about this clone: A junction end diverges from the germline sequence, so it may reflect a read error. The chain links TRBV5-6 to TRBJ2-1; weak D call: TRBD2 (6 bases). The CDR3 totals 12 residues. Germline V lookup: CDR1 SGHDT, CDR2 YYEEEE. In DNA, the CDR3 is TGTGCCAGCAGCTTGAAGGACGGAGGGCAGCTCTTC. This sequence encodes CASSLKDGGQLF.

Written as DNA, the CDR3 is TGTGCCAGCAGCTTACGATCAGCGGGGCTCGATGAGCAGTTCTTC. It is translated as CASSLRSAGLDEQFF. The chain has TRBV7-2 and TRBJ2-1; 7 bases align to TRBD2. This CDR3 has 15 amino acids. Germline loops: CDR1 SGHTA, CDR2 FQGNSA. V lost 2 bases, J lost 8 bases, and 9 bases stayed unmatched. Full variable domain (remainder filled in from reference TRBV7-2 and TRBJ2-1): GAGVSQSPSNKVTEKGKDVELRCDPISGHTALYWYRQSLGQGLEFLIYFQGNSAPDKSGLPSDRFSAERTGGSVSTLTIQRTQQEDSAVYLCASSLRSAGLDEQFFGPGTRLTVL.

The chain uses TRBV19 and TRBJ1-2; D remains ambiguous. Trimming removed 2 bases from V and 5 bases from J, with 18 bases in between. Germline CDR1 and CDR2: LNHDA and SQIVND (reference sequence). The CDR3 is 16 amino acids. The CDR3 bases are TGTGCCAGTAGTATAACTGGAGGAGGCCGCCCATATGGCTACACCTTC. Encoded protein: CASSITGGGRPYGYTF. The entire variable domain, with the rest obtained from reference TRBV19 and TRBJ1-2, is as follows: DGGITQSPKYLFRKEGQNVTLSCEQNLNHDAMYWYRQDPGQGLRLIYYSQIVNDFQKGDIAEGYSVSREKKESFPLTVTSAQKNPTAFYLCASSITGGGRPYGYTFGSGTRLTVV.

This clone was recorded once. The CDR3 DNA reads TGTGCCAGCAGCGTATCGAGCAGGGACTACAATGAGCAGTTCTTC. Its translation is CASSVSSRDYNEQFF. The chain couples TRBV9 to TRBJ2-1; a possible D gene is TRBD1 (5 bases). The CDR3 spans 15 residues. Germline V gives CDR1 SGDLS, CDR2 YYNGEE. The germline V and J ends were trimmed by 1 base and 3 bases, with 11 bases remaining between them.

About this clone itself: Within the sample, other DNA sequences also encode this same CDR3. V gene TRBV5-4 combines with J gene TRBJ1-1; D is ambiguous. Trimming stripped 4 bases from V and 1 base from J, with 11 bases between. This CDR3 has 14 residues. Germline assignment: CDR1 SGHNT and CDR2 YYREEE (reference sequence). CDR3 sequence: CASSLGRENTEAFF. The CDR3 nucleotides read TGTGCCAGCAGCCTCGGACGGGAGAACACTGAAGCTTTCTTT.

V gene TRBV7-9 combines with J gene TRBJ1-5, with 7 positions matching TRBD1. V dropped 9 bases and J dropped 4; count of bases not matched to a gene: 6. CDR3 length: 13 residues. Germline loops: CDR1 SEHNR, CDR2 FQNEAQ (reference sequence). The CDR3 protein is CARTGTENQPQHF. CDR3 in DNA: TGTGCCAGGACCGGGACAGAGAATCAGCCCCAGCATTTT.

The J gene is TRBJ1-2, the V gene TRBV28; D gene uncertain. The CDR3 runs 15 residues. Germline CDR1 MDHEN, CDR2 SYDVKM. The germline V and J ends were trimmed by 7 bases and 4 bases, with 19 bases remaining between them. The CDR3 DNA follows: TGTGCCAGCATTACTTATTCGGGTCCACTCTATGGCTACACCTTC. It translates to CASITYSGPLYGYTF.

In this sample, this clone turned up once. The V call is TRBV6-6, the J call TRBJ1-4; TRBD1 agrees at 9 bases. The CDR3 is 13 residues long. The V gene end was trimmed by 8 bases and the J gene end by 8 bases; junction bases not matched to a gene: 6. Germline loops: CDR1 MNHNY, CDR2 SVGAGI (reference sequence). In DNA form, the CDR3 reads TGTGCCAGCTCCGACAGGGGGGTAGAAAAACTGTTTTTT. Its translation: CASSDRGVEKLFF.

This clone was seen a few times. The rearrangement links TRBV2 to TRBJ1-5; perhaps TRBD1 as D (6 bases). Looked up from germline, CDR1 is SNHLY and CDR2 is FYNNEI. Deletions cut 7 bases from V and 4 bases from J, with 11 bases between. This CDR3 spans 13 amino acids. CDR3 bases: TGTGCCAGCACGGACAGCGTTAATCAGCCCCAGCATTTT. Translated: CASTDSVNQPQHF.

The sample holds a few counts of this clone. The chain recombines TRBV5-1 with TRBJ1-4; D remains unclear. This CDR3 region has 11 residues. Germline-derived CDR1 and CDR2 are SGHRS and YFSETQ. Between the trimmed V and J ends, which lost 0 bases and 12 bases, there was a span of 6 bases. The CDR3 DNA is TGCGCCAGCAGCTTGGGGGTGGAACTGTTTTTT. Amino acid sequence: CASSLGVELFF. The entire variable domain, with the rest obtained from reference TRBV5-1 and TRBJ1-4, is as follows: KAGVTQTPRYLIKTRGQQVTLSCSPISGHRSVSWYQQTPGQGLQFLFEYFSETQRNKGNFPGRFSGRQFSNSRSEMNVSTLELGDSALYLCASSLGVELFFGSGTQLSVL.

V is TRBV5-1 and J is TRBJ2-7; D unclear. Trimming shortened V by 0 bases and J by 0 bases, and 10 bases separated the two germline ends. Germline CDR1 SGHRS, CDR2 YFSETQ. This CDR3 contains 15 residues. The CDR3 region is CASSLARHTSYEQYF. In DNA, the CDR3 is TGCGCCAGCAGCTTGGCCCGTCATACCTCCTACGAGCAGTACTTC.

The CDR3 protein is CASSKVLMRAGELFF. The CDR3 DNA follows: TGTGCCAGCAGCAAAGTTCTTATGCGGGCCGGGGAGCTGTTTTTT. This chain connects TRBV21-1 to TRBJ2-2; the DNA was not used to check the table's D call, TRBD2. TRBV21-1 is assigned pseudogene status. CDR3 size: 15 residues.

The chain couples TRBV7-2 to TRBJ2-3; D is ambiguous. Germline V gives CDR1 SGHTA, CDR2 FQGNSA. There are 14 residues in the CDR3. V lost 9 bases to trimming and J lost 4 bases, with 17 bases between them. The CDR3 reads CASRFYSSSDTQYF. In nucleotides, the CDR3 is TGTGCCAGTCGCTTCTACAGCTCGTCAGATACGCAGTATTTT.

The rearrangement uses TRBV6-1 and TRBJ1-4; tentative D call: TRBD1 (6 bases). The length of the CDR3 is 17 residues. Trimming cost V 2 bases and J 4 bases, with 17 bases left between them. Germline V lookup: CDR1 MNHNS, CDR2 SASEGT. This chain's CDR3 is CASSENFRGRGNEKLFF. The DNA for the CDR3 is TGTGCCAGCAGTGAAAATTTCAGGGGCCGGGGTAATGAAAAACTGTTTTTT.

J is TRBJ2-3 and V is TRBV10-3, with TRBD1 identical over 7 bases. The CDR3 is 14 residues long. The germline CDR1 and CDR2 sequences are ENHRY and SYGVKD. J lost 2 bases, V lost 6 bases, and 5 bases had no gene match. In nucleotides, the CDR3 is TGTGCCATCAGGGTGACAGGGTCCACAGATACGCAGTATTTT. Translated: CAIRVTGSTDTQYF.

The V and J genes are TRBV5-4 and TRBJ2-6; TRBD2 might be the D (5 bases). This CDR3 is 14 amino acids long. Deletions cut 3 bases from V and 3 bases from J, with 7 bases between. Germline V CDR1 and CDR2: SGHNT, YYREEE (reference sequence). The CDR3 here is CASSSGIGANVLTF. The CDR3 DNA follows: TGTGCCAGCAGCTCGGGGATTGGGGCCAACGTCCTGACTTTC. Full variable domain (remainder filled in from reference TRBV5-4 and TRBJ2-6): ETGVTQSPTHLIKTRGQQVTLRCSSQSGHNTVSWYQQALGQGPQFIFQYYREEENGRGNFPPRFSGLQFPNYSSELNVNALELDDSALYLCASSSGIGANVLTFGAGSRLTVL.

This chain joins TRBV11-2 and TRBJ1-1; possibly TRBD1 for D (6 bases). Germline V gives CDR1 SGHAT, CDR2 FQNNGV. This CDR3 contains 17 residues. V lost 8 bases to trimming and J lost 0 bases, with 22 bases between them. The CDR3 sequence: CASRGDPRGAVNTEAFF. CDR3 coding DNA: TGTGCCAGCCGAGGAGACCCTCGGGGGGCGGTGAACACTGAAGCTTTCTTT.